These 6 T cell receptor beta chains share one sample of origin, sequenced in a study of shared clonotypes between healthy human individuals. Only in-frame clones appear in the TCRdb table, and some are missing; sequencing was by immunoSEQ multiplex PCR. The table includes hundreds of thousands of clones, roughly 70% detected once. The sample comprised memory CD4+ T cells sorted from blood. Subset noted: CD45RA-negative fraction. The receptors shown here come from a woman in her 30s in good health.

The gene calls are TRBV5-4 and TRBJ1-2; no reliable D call. The CDR3 has 13 amino acids. V lost 2 bases and J 8 bases, leaving 13 bases between the germline ends. Germline V gene sequence: CDR1 SGHNT, CDR2 YYREEE (reference sequence). CDR3 bases: TGTGCCAGCAGCTTATTCGACATGTCCGGCTACACCTTC. Translated, it gives CASSLFDMSGYTF.

The rearrangement links TRBV28 to TRBJ2-7, with TRBD2 matching 7 bases. Germline V CDR1 and CDR2: MDHEN, SYDVKM. The CDR3 sequence is 13 residues long. J lost 5 bases, V lost 5 bases, and 6 bases had no gene match. DNA for the CDR3: TGTGCCAGCAGTCGGGGAGGGACCCACGAGCAGTACTTC. Translating gives CASSRGGTHEQYF.

The table lists this clone with a count of one. This sequence joins TRBV19 and TRBJ1-2, with D perhaps TRBD1 (6 bases). Trimming left V 9 bases short and J 10 bases short, with 24 bases between. Per the germline V gene, CDR1 is LNHDA and CDR2 is SQIVND (reference sequence). The CDR3 runs to 14 residues. The CDR3 nucleotides read TGTGCCAGCCAATCAAAAGGACAGAATCCTTTCTACACCTTC. It is translated as CASQSKGQNPFYTF.

The chain combines TRBV6-6 with TRBJ1-6; no clear D gene. The CDR3 sequence is 13 residues long. V dropped 6 bases and J dropped 7 bases, with 10 bases sitting between them. Looked up from germline, CDR1 is MNHNY and CDR2 is SVGAGI (reference sequence). CDR3 residues: CASSEPANSPLHF. Here the CDR3 DNA reads TGTGCCAGCAGCGAACCGGCCAATTCACCCCTCCACTTT.

This chain joins TRBV5-1 and TRBJ2-7; D not certain. Trimming removed 4 bases at V and 0 bases at J, with 14 bases between. This CDR3 is 15 amino acids long. Germline CDR1 reads SGHRS; CDR2 reads YFSETQ. The chain's CDR3 is CASSPIQKTSYEQYF. CDR3 coding DNA: TGCGCCAGCAGCCCCATACAGAAGACCTCCTACGAGCAGTACTTC.

The gene calls are TRBV28 and TRBJ1-5; 10 bases match TRBD1. V trimming: 1 base; J trimming: 5 bases; junction bases outside the gene matches: 8. CDR3 length: 17 amino acids. Germline V lookup: CDR1 MDHEN, CDR2 SYDVKM. The CDR3 region has the DNA TGTGCCAGCAGTTTATTTTTGGGACAGGGGACGTATCAGCCCCAGCATTTT. Its translation: CASSLFLGQGTYQPQHF.